These 21 T cell receptor beta chains were sequenced from one sample in a study of blood T cell repertoires in COVID-19. The repertoire was sequenced with immunoSEQ multiplex PCR; TCRdb's copy has only in-frame clones and lacks some. This table holds 100,000 to 140,000 clones, approximately 80% found once. Sample: peripheral blood. The receptors stem from a man aged 65-85 years with acute or convalescent COVID-19.

The rearrangement links TRBV19 to TRBJ2-2, with 8 bases lining up with TRBD1. The V and J ends lost 3 bases and 0 bases, in that order; junction bases with no gene match: 3. The CDR3 totals 16 residues. The germline V gene encodes CDR1 LNHDA and CDR2 SQIVND (reference sequence). As DNA, the CDR3 is TGTGCCAGTAGTATCGACAGGGGCCCGAACACCGGGGAGCTGTTTTTT. Its protein is CASSIDRGPNTGELFF.

The V and J genes are TRBV3-1 (or the pseudogene TRBV3-2) and TRBJ1-2; TRBD1 matches at 9 bases. Losses at the gene ends were 6 bases for V and 0 bases for J; bases not matched to a gene: 11. The germline CDR1 and CDR2 sequences are LGHDT and YNNKEL (reference sequence). This CDR3 region has 17 residues. The CDR3 nucleotides read TGTGCCAGCAGACCGTCGGGGACAGGGCCTACTAACTATGGCTACACCTTC. Its translation: CASRPSGTGPTNYGYTF.

This chain joins TRBV7-9 and TRBJ1-1; unclear D gene. The germline V and J ends were trimmed by 3 bases and 4 bases, with 12 bases remaining between them. Looked up from germline, CDR1 is SEHNR and CDR2 is FQNEAQ (reference sequence). The CDR3 length is 14 residues. The CDR3 loop reads CASSFTAVGTEAFF. CDR3 nucleotide sequence: TGTGCCAGCAGCTTTACAGCGGTCGGCACTGAAGCTTTCTTT.

This rearrangement joins TRBV5-1 to TRBJ2-7; tentative D call: TRBD1 (5 bases). Trimming took 0 bases from V and 3 from J, leaving 16 bases between them. The CDR3 runs to 16 residues. CDR1 and CDR2 (germline): SGHRS, YFSETQ. In DNA, the CDR3 is TGCGCCAGCAGCTTGGCTACAGGTACCGTGTTCTACGAGCAGTACTTC. Amino acid sequence: CASSLATGTVFYEQYF.

DNA of the CDR3: TGCGCCAGCAGCTTGGAGGGACTCCCGACCTACGAGCAGTACTTC. It specifies CASSLEGLPTYEQYF. The genes are TRBV5-1 and TRBJ2-7, with D possibly matching TRBD2 (6 bases). The germline gives CDR1 SGHRS, CDR2 YFSETQ. The CDR3 has 15 amino acids. V was cut by 0 bases and J by 2 bases, with 12 bases left in between.

There are a few counts of this clone. The J gene is TRBJ2-3, the V gene TRBV4-1; no definite D call. V was clipped by 1 base and J by 3 bases, with 5 bases between them. The CDR3 has 13 residues. Germline V lookup: CDR1 MGHRA, CDR2 YSYEKL. CDR3 region: CASSQVETDTQYF. The CDR3 DNA reads as TGCGCCAGCAGCCAAGTTGAGACAGATACGCAGTATTTT.

This rearrangement joins TRBV6-5 to TRBJ1-2; 9 bases line up with TRBD1. The V and J ends lost 6 bases and 8 bases, in that order; junction bases with no gene match: 7. Looked up from germline, CDR1 is MNHEY and CDR2 is SVGAGI. The CDR3 length is 13 residues. Written as DNA, the CDR3 is TGTGCCAGCAGCCCGGGACAGGGACACGGCTACACCTTC. It yields the protein CASSPGQGHGYTF.

For this clone: Distinct nucleotide sequences in the sample also encode this CDR3. J is TRBJ1-2 and V is TRBV12-3 or TRBV12-4; D gene unclear. This CDR3 is built from 12 residues. Trimming cost V 3 bases and J 8 bases, with 10 bases left between them. CDR3 protein: CASSLPGEGYTF. In nucleotides, the CDR3 is TGTGCCAGCAGTTTGCCAGGCGAGGGCTACACCTTC.

The rearrangement links TRBV7-3 to TRBJ2-1, with D possibly matching TRBD1 (5 bases). The CDR3 spans 14 residues. Germline V gene sequence: CDR1 SGHTA, CDR2 FQGTGA. Trimming cost V 6 bases and J 8 bases, with 17 bases left between them. The CDR3 sequence is CASSPDSWGDEQFF. DNA for the CDR3: TGTGCCAGCAGTCCAGACAGCTGGGGCGATGAGCAGTTCTTC.

The chain uses TRBV6-6 and TRBJ1-2; D not certain. Per the germline V gene, CDR1 is MNHNY and CDR2 is SVGAGI (reference sequence). CDR3 size: 17 residues. V lost 5 bases and J 2 bases, leaving 21 bases between the germline ends. DNA for the CDR3: TGTGCCAGCAGTCTGAATTGGTTCGCGGTTTCAAACTATGGCTACACCTTC. This encodes CASSLNWFAVSNYGYTF.

In its sample, this clone was seen a few times. The J gene is TRBJ1-5, the V gene TRBV4-3, with D perhaps matching TRBD1 (6 bases). Trimming cost V 1 base and J 6 bases, with 13 bases left between them. The CDR3 is 15 residues long. The germline V gene encodes CDR1 LGHNA and CDR2 YSLEER. CDR3 nucleotides: TGCGCCAGCAGCCAAGTAACAGGGAGATCTCAGCCCCAGCATTTT. Encoded protein: CASSQVTGRSQPQHF.

The genes are TRBV6-1 and TRBJ2-5; no reliable D call. Germline assignment: CDR1 MNHNS and CDR2 SASEGT. Trimming removed 3 bases at V and 5 bases at J, with 10 bases between. The CDR3 covers 13 residues. The CDR3 sequence is CASSDPNRETQYF. CDR3 sequence (DNA): TGTGCCAGCAGTGATCCCAACCGGGAGACCCAGTACTTC.

The J gene is TRBJ2-1, the V gene TRBV19; 7 nucleotides line up with TRBD2. The CDR3 has 13 amino acids. V dropped 5 bases and J dropped 6; count of bases not matched to a gene: 4. CDR1 is LNHDA and CDR2 is SQIVND in the germline V gene (reference sequence). CDR3 residues: CASSDSGGNEQFF. The CDR3, as DNA: TGTGCCAGTAGTGACTCGGGGGGCAATGAGCAGTTCTTC.

The genes are TRBV7-8 and TRBJ2-4, with TRBD2 matching over 8 bases. V was pared by 1 base and J by 8 bases, with 7 bases of the junction left unmatched. CDR3 length equals 15 residues. From germline, CDR1 is SGHVS and CDR2 FQNEAQ. The CDR3 loop is CASSLGWRGADIQYF. DNA for the CDR3: TGTGCCAGCAGCTTAGGCTGGCGGGGGGCGGACATTCAGTACTTC.

The chain employs TRBV7-9 and TRBJ2-7; D is ambiguous. V was trimmed by 1 base and J by 1 base, leaving 8 bases between them. The CDR3 extends over 14 amino acids. Germline-derived CDR1 and CDR2 are SEHNR and FQNEAQ (reference sequence). The CDR3 region is CASSLGRFSYEQYF. The CDR3 coding sequence is TGTGCCAGCAGCTTAGGCAGGTTTTCCTACGAGCAGTACTTC.

The chain has TRBV27 and TRBJ2-7, with 15 bases matching TRBD2. The trim removed 5 bases at V and 7 bases at J, leaving 9 bases unmatched. CDR1 is MNHEY and CDR2 is SMNVEV in the germline V gene (reference sequence). CDR3 length equals 16 residues. The CDR3 nucleotides read TGTGCCAGCAGTACCAGGACTAGCGGGGGGGCCCGAGAGCAGTACTTC. This sequence encodes CASSTRTSGGAREQYF.

V is TRBV6-2 or TRBV6-3 and J is TRBJ1-2, with D possibly being TRBD1 (5 bases). Trimming removed 5 bases at V and 7 bases at J, with 14 bases between. This CDR3 region has 13 residues. Germline V gives CDR1 MNHEY, CDR2 SVGEGT. CDR3 residues: CASSLNGGVGYTF. CDR3 DNA sequence: TGTGCCAGCAGTCTTAATGGAGGGGTTGGCTACACCTTC.

This chain links TRBV5-1 with TRBJ1-4; unclear D gene. Germline CDR1 is SGHRS and CDR2 is YFSETQ. This CDR3 has 15 amino acids. Trimming shortened V by 4 bases and J by 1 base, and 11 bases separated the two germline ends. CDR3: CASSRSRGTNEKLFF. DNA of the CDR3: TGCGCCAGCAGCCGATCTCGGGGAACTAATGAAAAACTGTTTTTT.

The chain recombines TRBV18 with TRBJ2-2, with 10 nucleotides matching TRBD2. Germline V gene lookup returns CDR1 KGHSH and CDR2 LQKENI. The CDR3 consists of 16 residues. Unmatched junction bases numbered 9, after V lost 6 bases and J lost 5 bases. CDR3: CASSLSGGARTGELFF. CDR3 nucleotide sequence: TGTGCCAGCTCCCTAAGCGGGGGGGCTCGGACCGGGGAGCTGTTTTTT.

This clone is a singleton in its sample. The chain is built from TRBV6-2 or TRBV6-3 and TRBJ2-5; maybe TRBD2 (5 bases). Germline V gene sequence: CDR1 MNHEY, CDR2 SVGEGT. Trimming cost V 5 bases and J 2 bases, with 15 bases left between them. This CDR3 is 15 amino acids long. The CDR3 DNA is TGTGCCAGCAGTAGAACACGGGGTTTACAAGAGACCCAGTACTTC. This codes for CASSRTRGLQETQYF.

This clone appeared a few times. The rearrangement links TRBV5-4 to TRBJ2-3; no clear D gene. There are 15 residues in the CDR3. The ends were cut back, 5 bases at V and 8 bases at J, with 21 bases in the middle. Germline V gene sequence: CDR1 SGHNT, CDR2 YYREEE (reference sequence). The chain's CDR3 is CASRSDTLSSGTQYF. In DNA, the CDR3 is TGTGCCAGCAGATCGGATACACTTTCCTCGGGTACGCAGTATTTT.